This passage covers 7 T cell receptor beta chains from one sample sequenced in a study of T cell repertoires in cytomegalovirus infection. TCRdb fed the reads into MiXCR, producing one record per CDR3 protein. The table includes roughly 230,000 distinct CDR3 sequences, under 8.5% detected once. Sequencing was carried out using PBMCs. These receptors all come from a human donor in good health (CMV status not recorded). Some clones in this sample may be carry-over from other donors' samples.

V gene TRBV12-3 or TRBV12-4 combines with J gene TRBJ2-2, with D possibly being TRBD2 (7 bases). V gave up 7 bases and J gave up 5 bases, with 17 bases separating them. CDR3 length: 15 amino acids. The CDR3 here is CASTPRGALTGELFF. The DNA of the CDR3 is TGTGCCAGCACCCCTCGGGGGGCGCTGACCGGGGAGCTGTTTTTT.

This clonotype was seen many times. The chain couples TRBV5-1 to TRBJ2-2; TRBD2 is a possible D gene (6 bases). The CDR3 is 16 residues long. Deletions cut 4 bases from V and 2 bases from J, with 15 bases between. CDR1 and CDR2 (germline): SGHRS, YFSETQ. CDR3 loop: CASSPRGPTNTGELFF. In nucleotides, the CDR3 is TGCGCCAGCAGCCCGCGGGGCCCAACTAACACCGGGGAGCTGTTTTTT.

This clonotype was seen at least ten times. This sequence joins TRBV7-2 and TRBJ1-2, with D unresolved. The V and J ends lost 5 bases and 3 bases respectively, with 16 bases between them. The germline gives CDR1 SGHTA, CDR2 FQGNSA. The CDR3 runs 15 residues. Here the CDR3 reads CASSPVGGYDYGYTF. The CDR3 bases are TGTGCCAGCAGCCCAGTTGGCGGATACGACTATGGCTACACCTTC.

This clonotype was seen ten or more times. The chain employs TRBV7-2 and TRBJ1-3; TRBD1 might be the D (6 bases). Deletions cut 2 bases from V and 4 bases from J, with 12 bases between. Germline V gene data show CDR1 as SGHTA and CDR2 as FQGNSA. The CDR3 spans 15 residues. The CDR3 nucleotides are TGTGCCAGCAGCTTACGACAGGCAGCCGGAAACACCATATATTTT. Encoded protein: CASSLRQAAGNTIYF.

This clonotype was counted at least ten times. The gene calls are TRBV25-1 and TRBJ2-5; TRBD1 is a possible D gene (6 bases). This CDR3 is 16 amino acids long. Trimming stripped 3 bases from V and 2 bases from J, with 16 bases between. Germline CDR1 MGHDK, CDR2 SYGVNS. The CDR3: CASSDMTGELQETQYF. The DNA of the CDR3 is TGTGCCAGCAGTGATATGACAGGCGAACTTCAAGAGACCCAGTACTTC.

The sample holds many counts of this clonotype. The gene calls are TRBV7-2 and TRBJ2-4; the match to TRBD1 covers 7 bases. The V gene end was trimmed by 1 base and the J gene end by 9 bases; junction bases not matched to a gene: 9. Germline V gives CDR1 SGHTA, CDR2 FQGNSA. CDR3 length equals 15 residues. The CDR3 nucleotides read TGTGCCAGCAGCTTAGTACTCGACAGGGCGGTCATTCAGTACTTC. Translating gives CASSLVLDRAVIQYF.

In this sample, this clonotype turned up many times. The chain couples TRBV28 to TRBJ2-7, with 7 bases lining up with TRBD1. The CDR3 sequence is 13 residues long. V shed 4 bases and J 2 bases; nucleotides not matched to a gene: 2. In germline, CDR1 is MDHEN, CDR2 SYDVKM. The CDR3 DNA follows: TGTGCCAGCAGTTGGGACAGCGCCTACGAGCAGTACTTC. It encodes CASSWDSAYEQYF.